Here is one T cell receptor beta chain with its context. These data come from a study of blood T cell repertoires in COVID-19. Only in-frame clones appear in the TCRdb table, and some are missing; sequencing was by immunoSEQ multiplex PCR. The data contain around 75,000 clones, approximately 80% of them singletons. The V gene's germline CDR1 is MNHEY and CDR2 SVGAGI. With V trimmed by 4 bases and J by 8 bases, 7 bases remained unmatched. This CDR3 has 15 amino acids. This clonotype originated in a man aged 45-60 years with COVID-19, enrolled during active disease. The sample taken for sequencing was peripheral blood. The rearrangement uses TRBV6-5 and TRBJ1-6; the match to TRBD1 covers 8 bases. The CDR3 DNA is TGTGCCAGCAGTTTCGGACAGGGCGGGCATTCACCCCTCCACTTT. Encoded protein: CASSFGQGGHSPLHF.